This paragraph covers one TCR beta chain sequence. Trimming pared 5 bases from V and 4 bases from J, leaving 14 bases between. CDR1 SGHTA and CDR2 FQGNSA come from the germline V gene. The CDR3 sequence is 14 residues long. The source of the sample is a study of shared clonotypes between healthy human individuals. Repertoires were generated with immunoSEQ multiplex PCR, while TCRdb's copy carries only in-frame clones and drops some. Of around 2.5 million clones in the sample, roughly 93% were seen once. This TCR came from a young man in good health. Some clones in this sample may be carry-over from other donors' samples. The V call is TRBV7-2, the J call TRBJ2-5; the D is unclear. Input material: naive CD4+ T cells from PBMCs. Subset: CD45RA+ positively selected. The CDR3 is CASSPVIGSETQYF. CDR3 coding DNA: TGTGCCAGCAGCCCCGTGATTGGGTCAGAGACCCAGTACTTC.